This T cell receptor beta chain was documented in a study of graft-versus-host responses after intestinal transplantation. Study summary: Anti-thymocyte globulin induction, then tacrolimus and steroids for two to four years, went to all recipients.

This clone was seen more than once but under ten times. The target antigen is unknown. Regarding the study as a whole: Individuals carrying graft-donor T cell macrochimerism showed high graft-versus-host to host-versus-graft clonal ratios in allografts. The recipient marrow held GvH clones, and some of them showed up first in ileum or blood.

CDR1 is SNHLY and CDR2 is FYNNEI in the germline V gene. V shed 6 bases and J 5 bases; nucleotides not matched to a gene: 4. The CDR3 is made up of 13 amino acids. The data were produced by immunoSEQ multiplex PCR, yet TCRdb's version contains in-frame clones alone and is incomplete. The sample lists 24,000 or so clones; approximately 87% were seen once. This specimen was PBMCs, taken approximately four weeks after intestinal transplant. The receptor's source is a human patient who received an intestinal transplant, so some T cells may come from the graft donor. The chain uses TRBV2 and TRBJ2-1; 7 nucleotides line up with TRBD2. This CDR3 reads CASSRDYNNEQFF. The CDR3 nucleotides are TGTGCCAGCAGCCGGGACTACAACAATGAGCAGTTCTTC.